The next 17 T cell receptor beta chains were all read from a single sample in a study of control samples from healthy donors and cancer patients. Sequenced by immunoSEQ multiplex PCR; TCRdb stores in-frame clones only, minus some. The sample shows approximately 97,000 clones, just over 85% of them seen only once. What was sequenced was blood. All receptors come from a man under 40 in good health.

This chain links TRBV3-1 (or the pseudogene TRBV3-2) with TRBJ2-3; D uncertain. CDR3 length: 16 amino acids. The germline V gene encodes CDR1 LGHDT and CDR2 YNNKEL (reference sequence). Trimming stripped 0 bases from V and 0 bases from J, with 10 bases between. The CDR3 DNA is TGTGCCAGCAGCCAAGATCTTTGCGTTAGCACAGATACGCAGTATTTT. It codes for CASSQDLCVSTDTQYF.

For the CDR3, the DNA is TGCGCCAGCAGTCGCGCCTACATAGGGGGGGTTTCCGACGAGCAGTACTTC. It codes for CASSRAYIGGVSDEQYF. The rearrangement joins TRBV5-1 to TRBJ2-7, with D perhaps matching TRBD2 (7 bases). Germline CDR1 is SGHRS and CDR2 is YFSETQ. The CDR3 sequence is 17 residues long. V was pared by 5 bases and J by 5 bases, with 26 bases between.

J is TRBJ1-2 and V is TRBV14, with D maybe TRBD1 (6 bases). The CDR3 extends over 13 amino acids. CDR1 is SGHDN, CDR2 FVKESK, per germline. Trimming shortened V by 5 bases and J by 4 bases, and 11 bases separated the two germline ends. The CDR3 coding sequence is TGTGCCAGCAGCGGGGACAACAGCTATGGCTACACCTTC. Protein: CASSGDNSYGYTF.

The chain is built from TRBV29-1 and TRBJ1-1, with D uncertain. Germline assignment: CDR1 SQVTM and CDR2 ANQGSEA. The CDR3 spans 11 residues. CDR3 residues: CSVRENTEAFF. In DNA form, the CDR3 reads TGCAGTGTTAGGGAGAACACTGAAGCTTTCTTT.

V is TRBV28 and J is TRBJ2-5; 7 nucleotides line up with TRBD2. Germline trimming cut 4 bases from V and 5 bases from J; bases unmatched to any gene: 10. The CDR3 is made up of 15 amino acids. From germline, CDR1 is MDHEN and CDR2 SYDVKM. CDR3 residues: CASSSSSGGRETQYF. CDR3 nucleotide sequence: TGTGCCAGCAGTTCTTCTAGCGGAGGGCGTGAGACCCAGTACTTC.

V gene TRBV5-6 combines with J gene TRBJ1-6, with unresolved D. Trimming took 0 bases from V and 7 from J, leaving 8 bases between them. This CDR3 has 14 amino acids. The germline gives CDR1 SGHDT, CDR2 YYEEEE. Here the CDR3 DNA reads TGTGCCAGCAGCTTGGTCCAGGTGAATTCACCCCTCCACTTT. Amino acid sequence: CASSLVQVNSPLHF.

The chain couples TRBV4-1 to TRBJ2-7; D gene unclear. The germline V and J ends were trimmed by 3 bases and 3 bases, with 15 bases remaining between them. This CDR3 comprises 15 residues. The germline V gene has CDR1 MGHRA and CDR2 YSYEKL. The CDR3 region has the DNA TGCGCCAGCAGCCAGGCAGCTAGGGTGGGCTACGAGCAGTACTTC. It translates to CASSQAARVGYEQYF.

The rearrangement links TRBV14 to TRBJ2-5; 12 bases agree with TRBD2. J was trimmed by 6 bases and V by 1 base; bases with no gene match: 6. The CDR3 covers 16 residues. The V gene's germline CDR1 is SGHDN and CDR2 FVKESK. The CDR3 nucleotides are TGTGCCAGCAGCCAAGGGGCTAGCGGGAGGGTGAAGACCCAGTACTTC. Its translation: CASSQGASGRVKTQYF.

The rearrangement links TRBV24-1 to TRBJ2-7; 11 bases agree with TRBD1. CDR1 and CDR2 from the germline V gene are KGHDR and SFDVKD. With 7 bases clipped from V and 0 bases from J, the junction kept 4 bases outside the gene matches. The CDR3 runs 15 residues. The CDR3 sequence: CATRRGQGVSYEQYF. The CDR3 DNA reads TGTGCCACCAGGAGGGGACAGGGGGTCTCCTACGAGCAGTACTTC.

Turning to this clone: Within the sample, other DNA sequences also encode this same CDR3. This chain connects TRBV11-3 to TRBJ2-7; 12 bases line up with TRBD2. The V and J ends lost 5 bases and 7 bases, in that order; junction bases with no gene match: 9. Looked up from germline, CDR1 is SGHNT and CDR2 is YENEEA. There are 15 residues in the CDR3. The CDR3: CASSERLAGVGEQYF. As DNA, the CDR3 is TGTGCCAGCAGCGAAAGACTAGCGGGAGTGGGGGAGCAGTACTTC.

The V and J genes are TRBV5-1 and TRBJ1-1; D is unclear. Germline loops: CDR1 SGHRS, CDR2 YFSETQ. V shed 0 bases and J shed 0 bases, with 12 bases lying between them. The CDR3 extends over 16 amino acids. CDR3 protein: CASSLETPVMNTEAFF. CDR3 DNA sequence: TGCGCCAGCAGCTTGGAGACCCCCGTAATGAACACTGAAGCTTTCTTT.

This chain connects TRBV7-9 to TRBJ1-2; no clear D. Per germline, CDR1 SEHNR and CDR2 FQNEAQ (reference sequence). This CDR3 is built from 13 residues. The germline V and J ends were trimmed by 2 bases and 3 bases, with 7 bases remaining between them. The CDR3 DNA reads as TGTGCCAGCAGCTTAAGTACGGACTATGGCTACACCTTC. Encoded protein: CASSLSTDYGYTF. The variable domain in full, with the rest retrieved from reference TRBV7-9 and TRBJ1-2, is DTGVSQNPRHKITKRGQNVTFRCDPISEHNRLYWYRQTLGQGPEFLTYFQNEAQLEKSRLLSDRFSAERPKGSFSTLEIQRTEQGDSAMYLCASSLSTDYGYTFGSGTRLTVV.

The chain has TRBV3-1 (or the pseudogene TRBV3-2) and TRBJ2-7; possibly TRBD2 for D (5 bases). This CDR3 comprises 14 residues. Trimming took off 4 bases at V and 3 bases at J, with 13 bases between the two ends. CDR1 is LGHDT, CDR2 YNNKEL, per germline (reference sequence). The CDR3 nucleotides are TGTGCCAGCAGCCTAGCGTACGGAAACTACGAGCAGTACTTC. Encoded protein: CASSLAYGNYEQYF.

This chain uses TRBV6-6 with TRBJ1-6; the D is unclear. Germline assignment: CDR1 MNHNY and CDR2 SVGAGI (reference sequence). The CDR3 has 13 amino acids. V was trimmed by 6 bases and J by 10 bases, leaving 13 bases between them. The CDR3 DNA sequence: TGTGCCAGCAGCCAAAAGTCGTACTCACCCCTCCACTTT. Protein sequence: CASSQKSYSPLHF.

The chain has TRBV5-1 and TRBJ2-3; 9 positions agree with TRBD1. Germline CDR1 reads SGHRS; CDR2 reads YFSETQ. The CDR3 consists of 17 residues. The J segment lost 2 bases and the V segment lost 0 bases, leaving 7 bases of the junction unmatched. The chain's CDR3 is CASSLALGTGYTDTQYF. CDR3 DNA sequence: TGCGCCAGCAGCTTGGCACTCGGGACAGGGTACACAGATACGCAGTATTTT. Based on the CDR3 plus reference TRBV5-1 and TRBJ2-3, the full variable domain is KAGVTQTPRYLIKTRGQQVTLSCSPISGHRSVSWYQQTPGQGLQFLFEYFSETQRNKGNFPGRFSGRQFSNSRSEMNVSTLELGDSALYLCASSLALGTGYTDTQYFGPGTRLTVL.

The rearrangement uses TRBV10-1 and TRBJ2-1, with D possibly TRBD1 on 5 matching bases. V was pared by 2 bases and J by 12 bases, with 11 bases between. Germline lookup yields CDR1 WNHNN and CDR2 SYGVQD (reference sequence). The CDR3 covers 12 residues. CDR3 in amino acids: CASSEGRAGQFF. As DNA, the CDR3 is TGCGCCAGCAGTGAGGGCAGGGCAGGGCAGTTCTTC.

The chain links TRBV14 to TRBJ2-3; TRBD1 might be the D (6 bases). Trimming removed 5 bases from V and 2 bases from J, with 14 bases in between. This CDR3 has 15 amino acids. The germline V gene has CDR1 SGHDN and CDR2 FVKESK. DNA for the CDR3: TGTGCCAGCAGCGGGGACATGCTGTTCACAGATACGCAGTATTTT. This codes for CASSGDMLFTDTQYF. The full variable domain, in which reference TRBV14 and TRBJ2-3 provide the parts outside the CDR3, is EAGVTQFPSHSVIEKGQTVTLRCDPISGHDNLYWYRRVMGKEIKFLLHFVKESKQDESGMPNNRFLAERTGGTYSTLKVQPAELEDSGVYFCASSGDMLFTDTQYFGPGTRLTVL.